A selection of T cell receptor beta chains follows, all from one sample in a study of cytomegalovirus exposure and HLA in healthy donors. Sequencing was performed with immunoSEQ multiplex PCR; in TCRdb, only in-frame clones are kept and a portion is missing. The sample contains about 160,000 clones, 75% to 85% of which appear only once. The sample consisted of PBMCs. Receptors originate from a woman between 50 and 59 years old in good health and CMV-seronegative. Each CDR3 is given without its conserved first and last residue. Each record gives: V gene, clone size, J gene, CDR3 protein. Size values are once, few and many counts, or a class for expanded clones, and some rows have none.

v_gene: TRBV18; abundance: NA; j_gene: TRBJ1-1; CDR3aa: ASSPSGTLYTEAF
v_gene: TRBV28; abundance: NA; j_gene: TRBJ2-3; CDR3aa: ASSPQQNTDTQY
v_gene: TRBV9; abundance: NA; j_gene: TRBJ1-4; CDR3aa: ASSPGTAATNEKLF
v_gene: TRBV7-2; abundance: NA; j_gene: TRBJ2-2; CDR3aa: ASSSGLAGGGGELF
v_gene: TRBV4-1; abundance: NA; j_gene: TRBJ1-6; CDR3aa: ASSQEAESPLH
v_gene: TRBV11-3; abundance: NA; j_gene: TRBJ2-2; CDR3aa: ASSFQQGVAGELF
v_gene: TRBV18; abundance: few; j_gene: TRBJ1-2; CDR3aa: ASSPPLAGRFDGYT
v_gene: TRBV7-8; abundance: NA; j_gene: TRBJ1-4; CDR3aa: ASSSRTGLNNEKLF
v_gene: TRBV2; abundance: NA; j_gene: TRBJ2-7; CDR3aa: ASSEGFRGDEQY
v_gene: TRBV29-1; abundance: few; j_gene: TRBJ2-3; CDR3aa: SVETGVRDTQY
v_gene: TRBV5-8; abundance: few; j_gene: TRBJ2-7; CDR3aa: ASSLEGGTYEQY
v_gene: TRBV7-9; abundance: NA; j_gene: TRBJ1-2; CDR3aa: ASSLNSGYT
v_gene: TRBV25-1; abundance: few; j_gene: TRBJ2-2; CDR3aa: ASMGQGNTGELF
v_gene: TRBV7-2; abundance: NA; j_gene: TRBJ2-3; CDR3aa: ASSRRDILGADTQY
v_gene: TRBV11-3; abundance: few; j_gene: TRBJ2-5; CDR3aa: ASSRGTSGGGLDQETQY
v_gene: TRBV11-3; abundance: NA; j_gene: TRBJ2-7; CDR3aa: ASSLDSSHSYEQY
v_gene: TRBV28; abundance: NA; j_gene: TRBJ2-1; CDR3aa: ASSLPLGTGRNEQF
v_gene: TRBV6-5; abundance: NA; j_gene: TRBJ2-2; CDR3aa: ASSRDAGELF
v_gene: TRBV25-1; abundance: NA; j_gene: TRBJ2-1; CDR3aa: ASVGGRGSYNEQF
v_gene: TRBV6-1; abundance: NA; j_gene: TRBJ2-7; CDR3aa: ASSASSRGEQY
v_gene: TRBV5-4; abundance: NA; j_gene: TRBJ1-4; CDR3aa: ASSYHREKLF
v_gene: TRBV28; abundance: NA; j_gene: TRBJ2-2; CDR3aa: ASSLVTPRTGELF
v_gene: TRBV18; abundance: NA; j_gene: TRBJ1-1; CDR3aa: ASSQETANTEAF
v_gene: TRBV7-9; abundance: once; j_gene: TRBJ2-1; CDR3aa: ASSFFGEANNEQF
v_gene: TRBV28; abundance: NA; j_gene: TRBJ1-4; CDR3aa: ASSLVWQGQRNEKLF
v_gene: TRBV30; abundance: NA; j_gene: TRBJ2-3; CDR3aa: AWGESDTQY
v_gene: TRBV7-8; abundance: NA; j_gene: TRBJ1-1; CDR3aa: ASSAHDGGGAF
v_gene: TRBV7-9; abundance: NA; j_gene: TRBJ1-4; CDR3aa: ASSLAGVSNEKLF
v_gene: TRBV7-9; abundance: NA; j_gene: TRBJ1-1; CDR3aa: SSLRDGAEAF
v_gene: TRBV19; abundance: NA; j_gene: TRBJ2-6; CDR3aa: ASSIGVGWANVLT
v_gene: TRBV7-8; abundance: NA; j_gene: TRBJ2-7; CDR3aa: ASSLYGGGREQY
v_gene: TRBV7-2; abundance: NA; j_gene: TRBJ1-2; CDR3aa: ASSLGDRATYGYT
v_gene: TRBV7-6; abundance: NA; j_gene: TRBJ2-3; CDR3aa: ASVGTLAEDTQY
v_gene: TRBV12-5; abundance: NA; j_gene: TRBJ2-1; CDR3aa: ASGSPAGSSYNEQF
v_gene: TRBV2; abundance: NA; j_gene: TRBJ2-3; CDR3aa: ASSGTSLPNDTQY
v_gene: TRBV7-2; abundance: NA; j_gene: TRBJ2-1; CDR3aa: ASSLEQGSYNEQF
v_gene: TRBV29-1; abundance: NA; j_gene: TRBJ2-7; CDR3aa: SVMDRGGYEQY
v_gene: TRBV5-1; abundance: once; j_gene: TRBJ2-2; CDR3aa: ASSLALDTGELF
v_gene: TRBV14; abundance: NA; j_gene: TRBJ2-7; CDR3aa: ASSRTSGHYEQY
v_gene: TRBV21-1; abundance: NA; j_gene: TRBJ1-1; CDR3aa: ASSKHLDGDMNTEAF
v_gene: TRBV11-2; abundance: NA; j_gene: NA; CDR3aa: ASSLRGKAGAYEQY
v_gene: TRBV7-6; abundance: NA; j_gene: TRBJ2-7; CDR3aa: ASSPLTGGGYEQY
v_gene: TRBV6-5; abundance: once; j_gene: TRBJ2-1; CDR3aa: ASSYSTRGSEQF
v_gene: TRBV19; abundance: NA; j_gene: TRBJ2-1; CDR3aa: AGSISAALREQF
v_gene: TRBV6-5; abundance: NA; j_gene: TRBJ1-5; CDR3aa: ASSAGTGNQPQH
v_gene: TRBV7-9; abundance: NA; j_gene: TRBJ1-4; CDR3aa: ASSLGQATNEKLF
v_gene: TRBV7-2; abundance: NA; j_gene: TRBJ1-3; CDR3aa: ASSSGQGALGNTIY
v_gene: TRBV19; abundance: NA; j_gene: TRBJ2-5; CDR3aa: ASSPSGGAGNQY
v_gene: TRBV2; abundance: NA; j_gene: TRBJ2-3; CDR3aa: ASSGQDDTQY
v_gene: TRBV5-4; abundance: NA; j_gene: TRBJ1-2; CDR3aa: ASSLSGTGAVFGYT
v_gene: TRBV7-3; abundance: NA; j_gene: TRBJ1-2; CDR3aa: ASRKANYGYT
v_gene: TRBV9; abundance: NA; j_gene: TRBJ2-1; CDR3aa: ASSVGAGAAGEQF
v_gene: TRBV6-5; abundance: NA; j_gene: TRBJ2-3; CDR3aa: ASSYHMSTDTQY
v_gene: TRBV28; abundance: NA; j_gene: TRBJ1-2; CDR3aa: ASSLPQYGYT
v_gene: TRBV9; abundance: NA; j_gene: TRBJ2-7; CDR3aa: ASSVAEGVIYEQY
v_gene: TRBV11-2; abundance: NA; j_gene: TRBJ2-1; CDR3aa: ASSLRGGSSYNEQF
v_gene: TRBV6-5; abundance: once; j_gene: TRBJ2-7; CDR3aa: ASRGDREKFHEQY
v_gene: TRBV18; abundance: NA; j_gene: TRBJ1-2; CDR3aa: ASSPPEQPRSGYT
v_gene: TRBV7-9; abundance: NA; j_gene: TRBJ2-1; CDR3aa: ASTSPGQFSNEQF
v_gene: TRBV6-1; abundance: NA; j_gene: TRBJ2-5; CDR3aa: ASRRTGDQETQY